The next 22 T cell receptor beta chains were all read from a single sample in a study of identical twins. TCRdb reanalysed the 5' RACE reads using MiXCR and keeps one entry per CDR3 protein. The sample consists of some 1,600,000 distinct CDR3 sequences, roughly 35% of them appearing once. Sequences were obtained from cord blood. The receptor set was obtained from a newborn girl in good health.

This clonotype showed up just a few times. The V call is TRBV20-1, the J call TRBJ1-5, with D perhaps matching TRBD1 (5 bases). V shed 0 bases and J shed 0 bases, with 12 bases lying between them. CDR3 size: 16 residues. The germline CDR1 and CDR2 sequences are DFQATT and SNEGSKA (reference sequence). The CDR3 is CSARDGRVYSNQPQHF. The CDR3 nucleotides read TGCAGTGCTAGAGATGGCAGGGTATATAGCAATCAGCCCCAGCATTTT.

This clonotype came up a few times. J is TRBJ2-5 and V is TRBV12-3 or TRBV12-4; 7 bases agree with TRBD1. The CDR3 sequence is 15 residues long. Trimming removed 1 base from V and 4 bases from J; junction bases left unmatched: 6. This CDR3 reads CASSLVGGGGETQYF. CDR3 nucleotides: TGTGCCAGCAGTTTAGTAGGGGGCGGTGGAGAGACCCAGTACTTC.

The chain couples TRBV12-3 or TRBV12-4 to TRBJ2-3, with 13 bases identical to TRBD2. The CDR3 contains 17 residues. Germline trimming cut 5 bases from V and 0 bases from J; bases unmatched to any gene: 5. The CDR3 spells CASSGLAGASSTDTQYF. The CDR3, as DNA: TGTGCCAGCAGTGGACTAGCGGGAGCCTCTAGCACAGATACGCAGTATTTT.

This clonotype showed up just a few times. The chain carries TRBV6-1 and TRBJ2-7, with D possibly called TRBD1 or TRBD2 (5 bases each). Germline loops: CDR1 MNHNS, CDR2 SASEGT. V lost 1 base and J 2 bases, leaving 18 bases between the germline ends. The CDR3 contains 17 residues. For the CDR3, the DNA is TGTGCCAGCAGTGAAGTCACAACCGGGACGTACACCTACGAGCAGTACTTC. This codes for CASSEVTTGTYTYEQYF.

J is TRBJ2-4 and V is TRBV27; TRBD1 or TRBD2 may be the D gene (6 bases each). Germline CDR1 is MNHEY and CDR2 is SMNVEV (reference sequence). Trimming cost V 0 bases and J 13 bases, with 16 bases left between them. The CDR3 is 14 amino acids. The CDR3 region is CASSLSVGGGEQYF. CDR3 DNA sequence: TGTGCCAGCAGTTTATCAGTGGGGGGCGGGGAGCAGTACTTC.

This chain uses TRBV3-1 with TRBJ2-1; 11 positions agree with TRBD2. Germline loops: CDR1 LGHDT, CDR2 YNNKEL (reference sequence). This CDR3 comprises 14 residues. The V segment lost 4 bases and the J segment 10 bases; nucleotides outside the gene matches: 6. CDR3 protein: CASSLQWTSGEQFF. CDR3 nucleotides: TGTGCCAGCAGCCTTCAATGGACTAGCGGGGAGCAGTTCTTC.

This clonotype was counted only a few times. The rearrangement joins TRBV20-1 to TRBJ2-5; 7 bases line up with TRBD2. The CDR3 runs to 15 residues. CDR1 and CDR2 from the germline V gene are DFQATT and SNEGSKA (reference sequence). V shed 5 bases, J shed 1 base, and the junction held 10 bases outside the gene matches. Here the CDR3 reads CSARGRGPSQETQYF. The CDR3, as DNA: TGCAGTGCTCGGGGGAGGGGCCCAAGCCAAGAGACCCAGTACTTC.

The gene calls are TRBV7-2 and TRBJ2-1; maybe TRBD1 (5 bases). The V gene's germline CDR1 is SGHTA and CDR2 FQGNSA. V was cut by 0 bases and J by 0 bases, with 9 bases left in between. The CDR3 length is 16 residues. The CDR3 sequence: CASSLAGVGSYNEQFF. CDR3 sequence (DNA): TGTGCCAGCAGCTTAGCAGGGGTGGGCTCCTACAATGAGCAGTTCTTC.

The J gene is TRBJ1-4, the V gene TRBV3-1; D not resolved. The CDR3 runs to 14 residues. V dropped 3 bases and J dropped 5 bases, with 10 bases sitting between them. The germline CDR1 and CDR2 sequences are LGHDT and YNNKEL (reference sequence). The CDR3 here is CASSHTGPNEKLFF. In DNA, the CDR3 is TGTGCCAGCAGCCATACCGGTCCCAATGAAAAACTGTTTTTT. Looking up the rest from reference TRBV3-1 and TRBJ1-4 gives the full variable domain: DTAVSQTPKYLVTQMGNDKSIKCEQNLGHDTMYWYKQDSKKFLKIMFSYNNKELIINETVPNRFSPKSPDKAHLNLHINSLELGDSAVYFCASSHTGPNEKLFFGSGTQLSVL.

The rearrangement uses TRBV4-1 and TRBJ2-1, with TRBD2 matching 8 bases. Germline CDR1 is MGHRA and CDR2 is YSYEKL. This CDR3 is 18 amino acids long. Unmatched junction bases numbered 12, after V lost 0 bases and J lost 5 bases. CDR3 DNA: TGCGCCAGCAGCCAAGAACGGGCGGCTAGCGGGCTAAACAATGAGCAGTTCTTC. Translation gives CASSQERAASGLNNEQFF.

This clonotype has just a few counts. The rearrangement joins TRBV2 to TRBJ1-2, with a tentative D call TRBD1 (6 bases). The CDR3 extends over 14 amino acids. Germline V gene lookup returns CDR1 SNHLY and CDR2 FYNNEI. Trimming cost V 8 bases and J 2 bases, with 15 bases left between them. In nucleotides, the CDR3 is TGTGCCAGCCCGGACAGCCTTAACAACTATGGCTACACCTTC. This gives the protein CASPDSLNNYGYTF.

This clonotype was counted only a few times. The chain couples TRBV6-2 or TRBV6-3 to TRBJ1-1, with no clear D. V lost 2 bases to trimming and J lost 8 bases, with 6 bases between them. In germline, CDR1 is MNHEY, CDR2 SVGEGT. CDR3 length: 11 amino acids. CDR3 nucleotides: TGTGCCAGCAGTTACCAAGGGGAAGCTTTCTTT. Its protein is CASSYQGEAFF.

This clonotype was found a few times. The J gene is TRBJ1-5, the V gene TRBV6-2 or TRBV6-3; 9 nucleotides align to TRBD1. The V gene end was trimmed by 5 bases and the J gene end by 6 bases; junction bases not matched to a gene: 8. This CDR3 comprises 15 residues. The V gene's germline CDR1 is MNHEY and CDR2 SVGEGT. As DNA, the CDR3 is TGTGCCAGCAGTCGCCCGGGACAGGGCACTCAGCCCCAGCATTTT. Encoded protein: CASSRPGQGTQPQHF.

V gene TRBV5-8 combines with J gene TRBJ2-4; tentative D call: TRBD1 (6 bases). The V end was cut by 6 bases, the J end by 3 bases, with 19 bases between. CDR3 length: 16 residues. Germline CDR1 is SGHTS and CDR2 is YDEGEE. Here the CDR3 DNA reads TGTGCCAGCACCACAGGGCACCGGCTAGTCAAAAACATTCAGTACTTC. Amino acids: CASTTGHRLVKNIQYF.

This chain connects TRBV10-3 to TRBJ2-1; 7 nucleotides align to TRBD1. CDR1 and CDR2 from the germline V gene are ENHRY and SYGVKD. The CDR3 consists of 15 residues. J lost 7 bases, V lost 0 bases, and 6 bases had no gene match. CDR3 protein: CAISESIVRGNEQFF. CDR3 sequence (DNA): TGTGCCATCAGTGAGTCAATAGTCAGGGGGAATGAGCAGTTCTTC.

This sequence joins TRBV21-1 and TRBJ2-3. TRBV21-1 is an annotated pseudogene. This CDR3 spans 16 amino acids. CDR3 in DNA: TGTGCCAGCAGCAAAGCGTGCCGAGGTTTCTCAGATACGCAGTATTTT. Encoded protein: CASSKACRGFSDTQYF.

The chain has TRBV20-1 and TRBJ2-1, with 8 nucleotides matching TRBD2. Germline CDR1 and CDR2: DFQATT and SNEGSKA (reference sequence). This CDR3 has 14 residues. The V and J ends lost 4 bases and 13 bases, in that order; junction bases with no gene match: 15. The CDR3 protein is CSANTGGLGETQFF. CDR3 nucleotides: TGCAGTGCTAATACGGGGGGGTTGGGAGAGACCCAGTTCTTC.

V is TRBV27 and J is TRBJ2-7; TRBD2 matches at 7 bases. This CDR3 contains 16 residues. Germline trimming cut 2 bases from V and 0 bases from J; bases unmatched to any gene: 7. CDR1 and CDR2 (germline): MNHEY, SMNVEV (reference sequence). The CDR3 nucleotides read TGTGCCAGCAGTTTACGCCTAGCGGATCCCTCCTACGAGCAGTACTTC. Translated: CASSLRLADPSYEQYF.

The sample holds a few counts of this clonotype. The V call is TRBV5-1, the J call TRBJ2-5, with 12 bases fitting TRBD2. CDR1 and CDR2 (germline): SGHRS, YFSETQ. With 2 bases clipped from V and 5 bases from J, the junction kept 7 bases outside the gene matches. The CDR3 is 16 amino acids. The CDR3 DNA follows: TGCGCCAGCAGCTTTTCCTGGACTAGCGGGATGGAGACCCAGTACTTC. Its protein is CASSFSWTSGMETQYF.

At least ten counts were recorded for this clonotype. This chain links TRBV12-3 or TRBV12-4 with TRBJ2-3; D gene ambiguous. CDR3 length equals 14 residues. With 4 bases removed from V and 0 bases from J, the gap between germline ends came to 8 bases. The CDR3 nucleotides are TGTGCCAGCAGTTACCCTCCCAGCACAGATACGCAGTATTTT. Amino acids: CASSYPPSTDTQYF.

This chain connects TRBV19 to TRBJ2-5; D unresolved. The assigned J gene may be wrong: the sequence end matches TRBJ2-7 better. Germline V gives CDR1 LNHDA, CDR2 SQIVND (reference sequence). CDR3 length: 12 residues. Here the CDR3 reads CASNGFRGEQYF. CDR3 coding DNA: TGTGCCAGTAACGGCTTCCGAGGCGAGCAGTACTTC.

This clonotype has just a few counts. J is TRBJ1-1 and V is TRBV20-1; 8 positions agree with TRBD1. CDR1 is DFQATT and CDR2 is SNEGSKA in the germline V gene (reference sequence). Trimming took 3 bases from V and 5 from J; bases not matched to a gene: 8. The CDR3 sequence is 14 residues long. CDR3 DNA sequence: TGCAGTGCTAGGGCAGGGGGCGCAAGAACTGAAGCTTTCTTT. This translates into CSARAGGARTEAFF.